This T cell receptor beta chain is drawn from a study of CD8+ T cells in alopecia areata. The wider study: The drug, oral tofacitinib, was given to treated patients at 5 to 10 mg twice daily. Findings of the study overall: Patients showed less clear TCR sequence sharing than mice, possibly partly because of HLA diversity.

Comments on this clone: The target antigen is unknown. At one boundary the junction diverges from the germline segment, which might be a read error.

The CDR3 runs 12 residues. Germline values: CDR1 GTSNPN, CDR2 SVGIG (reference sequence). Reverse transcription of extracted RNA yielded cDNA, which provided the sequencing template. Here immunoSEQ multiplex PCR was the method, and the copy in TCRdb shows in-frame clones only, minus some. Counted here are roughly 180,000 clones, roughly 59% occurring once; the ten biggest clones make up under 2%. The chain is built from TRBV30 and TRBJ2-7; D remains ambiguous. This clonotype was obtained from a human donor with alopecia areata. The material sequenced was CD4+ T cells sorted from blood, taken at week 0. The CDR3 here is CAWSVSPPDLNF. The DNA for the CDR3 is TGTGCCTGGAGTGTATCCCCCCCCGACCTGAACTTC.